Listed below are T cell receptor beta chains from one sample, sequenced in a study of shared clonotypes between healthy human individuals. The data were produced by immunoSEQ multiplex PCR, yet TCRdb's version contains in-frame clones alone and is incomplete. The data show some 660,000 clones, around three quarters seen once. Sequencing was carried out using memory CD4+ T cells sorted from blood. The receptors were gathered from a woman in her thirties in good health. The CDR3 runs from the conserved cysteine through the conserved F or W. Only some rows state a clone size, as once, few, many or a class for expanded clones.

clone_size j_call v_call cdr3_aa
once TRBJ2-7 TRBV28 CASTLGRRSYEQYF
. TRBJ2-6 TRBV5-1 CASSPITEANVLTF
once TRBJ1-1 TRBV11-2 CASSATANTEAFF
. TRBJ2-1 TRBV7-9 CASSPRTSGMREQFF
. TRBJ2-5 TRBV5-1 CASSVSGKETQYF
. TRBJ2-5 TRBV5-4 CASTMGAGFGETQYF
. TRBJ2-1 TRBV27 CASSPIQGGNEQFF
. TRBJ2-3 TRBV11-3 CASSFDGGAGGNTQYF
. TRBJ2-7 TRBV7-3 CASSPGTSGSEQYF
. TRBJ2-7 TRBV9 CASSEGIKPYEQYF
. TRBJ2-5 TRBV7-8 CASTGGVQETQYF
. TRBJ2-1 TRBV5-4 CASRAEGTGDNNEQFF
. TRBJ2-3 TRBV11-3 CASSLSGQTDTQYF
once TRBJ1-3 TRBV4-1 CASSQVSLRGNTIYF
. TRBJ2-7 TRBV19 CASSRQLFAYEQYF
. TRBJ2-1 TRBV11-1 CASSPSGRENNEQFF
few TRBJ2-2 TRBV2 CASSPLRGESGELFF
. TRBJ2-7 TRBV6-6 CASSYYRGIPYEQYF
few TRBJ1-5 TRBV30 CAWRDRRPSQPQHF
. TRBJ2-1 TRBV27 CASSYGGRPGSYNEQFF
few TRBJ1-4 TRBV5-4 CASSLAGGPGEKLFF
many TRBJ2-7 TRBV6-5 CASSRRTSDNEQYF
. TRBJ2-1 TRBV2 CASSEVAGGGRHEQFF
many TRBJ2-1 TRBV5-1 CASSLGDPYNEQFF
few TRBJ2-5 TRBV27 CASSSTGPGRTQYF
once TRBJ1-2 TRBV7-3 CASSTSGTVYGYTF
. TRBJ1-1 TRBV25-1 CASSEGASEAFF
. TRBJ2-7 TRBV6-1 CASSEVRLYEQYF
few TRBJ2-7 TRBV7-2 CASRGTSYEQYF
. TRBJ1-2 TRBV7-2 CASSLGPQGQVSAF
few TRBJ2-3 TRBV18 CASSPISGSTDTQYF
once TRBJ2-7 TRBV7-8 CASSLAHTGQGSFSEQYF
. TRBJ2-5 TRBV7-9 CASSPSPVGETQYF
. TRBJ2-7 TRBV5-1 CASRPSLAGALEQYF
. TRBJ1-2 TRBV6-1 CASSEMDRVGGYTF
. TRBJ1-2 TRBV7-9 CASSLGVNYGYTF
. TRBJ2-1 TRBV30 CAWSSGGEQFF
. TRBJ2-2 TRBV7-6 CASSLAWMTGGELFF
. TRBJ2-7 TRBV6-5 CASSRQGLEQYF
. TRBJ1-1 TRBV27 CASVRGQGNTEAFF
. TRBJ2-6 TRBV6-5 CASSWAPTGANVLTF
. TRBJ2-5 TRBV28 CASSLRGGAKETQYF
once TRBJ1-5 TRBV6-5 CASSYAPDQPQHF
. TRBJ2-6 TRBV27 CASSLYPMSPSGANVLTF
. TRBJ1-5 TRBV5-6 CASKRQGALNQPQHF
once TRBJ2-7 TRBV7-9 CASSFVLHLAPSHYEQYF
. TRBJ2-5 TRBV5-1 CASSLGQNQETQYF
many TRBJ2-2 TRBV27 CASNDRFSGELFF
few TRBJ2-1 TRBV30 CAWKRPGLAVYNEQFF